The 6 T cell receptor beta chains given below trace back to one sample, sequenced in a study of shared clonotypes between healthy human individuals. Profiled with immunoSEQ multiplex PCR; TCRdb holds only in-frame clones, not every one. The table lists millions of clones, about 94% of them singletons, with roughly 1.1% in the top ten. CD8 cells classed as naive were CD45RO-negative and positively selected for CCR7, excluding terminally differentiated effector memory CD45RA+ cells. The source material was naive CD8+ T cells sorted from blood. These receptors were collected from a man between 18 and 35 years old in good health.

The chain joins TRBV6-1 to TRBJ1-1, with 7 positions matching TRBD1. The CDR3 runs to 14 residues. V shed 1 base and J 1 base; nucleotides not matched to a gene: 0. In germline, CDR1 is MNHNS, CDR2 SASEGT. This chain's CDR3 is CASSEGDRNTEAFF. CDR3 coding DNA: TGTGCCAGCAGTGAAGGGGACAGGAACACTGAAGCTTTCTTT.

The CDR3 here is CASRTSLLGPDTQYF. CDR3 nucleotide sequence: TGTGCCAGCCGGACTAGCCTTTTGGGCCCAGATACGCAGTATTTT. The chain combines TRBV2 with TRBJ2-3, with 8 bases identical to TRBD2. Germline V gene data show CDR1 as SNHLY and CDR2 as FYNNEI. CDR3 size: 15 residues. Germline trimming cut 8 bases from V and 4 bases from J; bases unmatched to any gene: 11.

This chain joins TRBV7-9 and TRBJ1-5; no clear D gene. Germline CDR1 is SEHNR and CDR2 is FQNEAQ (reference sequence). V lost 4 bases, J lost 7 bases, and 14 bases lay in between. The CDR3 covers 14 residues. The CDR3 region is CASSSGGSGQPQHF. CDR3 DNA: TGTGCCAGCAGCTCAGGCGGGTCCGGGCAGCCCCAGCATTTT.

This clone was seen a single time. J is TRBJ2-5 and V is TRBV15; a possible D gene is TRBD1 (6 bases). The germline gives CDR1 LNHNV, CDR2 YYDKDF (reference sequence). Trimming cost V 1 base and J 5 bases, with 11 bases left between them. CDR3 size: 14 residues. CDR3 residues: CATSRAGELETQYF. As DNA, the CDR3 is TGTGCCACCAGCAGAGCAGGGGAGCTGGAGACCCAGTACTTC.

CDR3 sequence (DNA): TGTGCCAGCAGCTACGGGTCCCACTACAATGAGCAGTTCTTC. Amino acids: CASSYGSHYNEQFF. The chain uses TRBV9 and TRBJ2-1; D uncertain. V was clipped by 4 bases and J by 3 bases, with 11 bases between them. This CDR3 comprises 14 residues. Germline V gene sequence: CDR1 SGDLS, CDR2 YYNGEE.

This chain links TRBV5-1 with TRBJ2-5; 13 bases fit TRBD2. The ends lost 0 bases at V and 5 bases at J; junction bases unmatched: 7. CDR1 and CDR2 from the germline V gene are SGHRS and YFSETQ. The CDR3 totals 17 residues. Here the CDR3 reads CASSLGTSGSAWETQYF. CDR3 nucleotides: TGCGCCAGCAGCTTGGGGACTAGCGGGAGCGCCTGGGAGACCCAGTACTTC.